A selection of T cell receptor beta chains follows, all from one sample in a study of T cell responses to AZD1222 COVID-19 vaccine. Only in-frame clones appear in the TCRdb table, and some are missing; sequencing was by immunoSEQ multiplex PCR. This sample yields around 95,000 clones, of which about 90% are seen a single time; just over 4% belongs to the top ten. Sequencing was performed on peripheral blood, taken on day 0 of MenACWY control vaccination. These receptor sequences come from an adult in good health. The CDR3 runs from the conserved cysteine through the conserved F or W. D genes are given only for firm matches. Clone size is shown for a subset of rows, as once, few, many or a class of expanded clone.

>few|-|15|TRBV28|TRBJ1-2
TGTGCCAGCAGGCCAGGACTCTTAAACCCGGATGGCTACACCTTC
CASRPGLLNPDGYTF
>-|-|13|TRBV19|TRBJ2-3
TGTGCCACCGGACCCCGCAGTCCAGATACGCAGTATTTT
CATGPRSPDTQYF
>once|-|14|TRBV13|TRBJ1-4
TGTGCCAGCAGCCAGGGGATGGAGGGCGAAAAACTGTTTTTT
CASSQGMEGEKLFF
>-|-|12|TRBV18|TRBJ2-1
TGTGCCAGCTCACCCGACAGATATGAGCAGTTCTTC
CASSPDRYEQFF
>-|-|12|TRBV5-8|TRBJ2-3
TGTGCCAGCAGGTCACGAGCAGATACGCAGTATTTT
CASRSRADTQYF
>once|TRBD2|15|TRBV11-2|TRBJ2-1
TGTGCCAGCAGCTTAGGGAGATCGGCGGGACTAGCGGGGTTCTTC
CASSLGRSAGLAGFF
>-|-|16|TRBV19|TRBJ1-5
TGTGCCAGTTCTCAAGGGGGGGCTCGAAGCAATCAGCCCCAGCATTTT
CASSQGGARSNQPQHF
>once|-|16|TRBV19|TRBJ2-3
TGTGCCAGTAGTACCCCGCACAGGGTGGGCACAGATACGCAGTATTTT
CASSTPHRVGTDTQYF
>-|TRBD1|15|TRBV5-1|TRBJ1-5
TGCGCCAGCAGCCCTACGGACAGGAGCAATCAGCCCCAGCATTTT
CASSPTDRSNQPQHF
>-|-|17|TRBV7-2|TRBJ1-5
TGTGCCAGCAGCTTAGCGGTGGGGGCATATAGCAATCAGCCCCAGCATTTT
CASSLAVGAYSNQPQHF
>-|TRBD1|15|TRBV5-4|TRBJ2-2
TGTGCCAGCAGGGGTGGACAGGTGAACACCGGGGAGCTGTTTTTT
CASRGGQVNTGELFF
>-|TRBD1|12|TRBV12-3/TRBV12-4|TRBJ1-2
TGTGCCAGCAGCGACAGGGGGCGAGGCTACACCTTC
CASSDRGRGYTF
>-|-|13|TRBV6-5|TRBJ1-5
TGTGCCAGCAGACCTACAGTCTCGGGGCCCCAGCATTTT
CASRPTVSGPQHF
>-|-|14|TRBV10-1|TRBJ2-7
TGCGCCAGCAGTGAGTCTTCAGATTCCTACGAGCAGTACTTC
CASSESSDSYEQYF
>once|TRBD1|17|TRBV9|TRBJ1-4
TGTGCCAGCAGCGCCCAACAGGGGCCCGCAACTAATGAAAAACTGTTTTTT
CASSAQQGPATNEKLFF
>-|TRBD2|14|TRBV5-4|TRBJ2-7
TGTGCCAGCAGCGGCTGGACTAGTGAAGGGGAGCAGTACTTC
CASSGWTSEGEQYF
>-|-|16|TRBV5-4|TRBJ2-3
TGTGCCAGCAGCTCCCTGGGGGGGGCTTTCACAGATACGCAGTATTTT
CASSSLGGAFTDTQYF
>-|TRBD1|14|TRBV29-1|TRBJ1-1
TGCAGCGTTACGGCCAGGGGGTTGAACACTGAAGCTTTCTTT
CSVTARGLNTEAFF
>-|-|15|TRBV5-8|TRBJ1-2
TGTGCCAGCAGCTTTACGGCAGCTTGGAACTATGGCTACACCTTC
CASSFTAAWNYGYTF
>-|TRBD1|15|TRBV7-9|TRBJ1-6
TGTGCCAGCAGCATAGGCGACAGGGAGGGTTCACCCCTCCACTTT
CASSIGDREGSPLHF
>-|TRBD1|14|TRBV27|TRBJ1-5
TGTGCCAGCAGTATGACAGGGGTGTTCCAGCCCCAGCATTTT
CASSMTGVFQPQHF
>-|-|14|TRBV7-6|TRBJ2-3
TGTGCCAGCAGCGAGGGGAAGGAAACAGATACGCAGTATTTT
CASSEGKETDTQYF
>-|-|15|TRBV7-7|TRBJ2-5
TGTGCTAGCAGCCCCACACGACACCAAGGGGAGACCCAGTACTTC
CASSPTRHQGETQYF
>-|TRBD1|13|TRBV12-3/TRBV12-4|TRBJ1-2
TGTGCCAGCAGTTTGACAGGGGGGTATGGCTACACCTTC
CASSLTGGYGYTF
>-|-|15|TRBV5-1|TRBJ2-7
TGCGCCAGCAGCGGGAGGGGGCGGGCGACCTACGAGCAGTACTTC
CASSGRGRATYEQYF
>-|-|12|TRBV2|TRBJ2-7
TGTGCCAGCAGTGTCGGACCCTACGAGCAGTACTTC
CASSVGPYEQYF
>-|TRBD1|16|TRBV14|TRBJ1-4
TGTGCCAGCAGCCACCTGACAGGGCTGTTTAATGAAAAACTGTTTTTT
CASSHLTGLFNEKLFF
>-|-|14|TRBV5-4|TRBJ2-5
TGTGCCAGCAGCCTCGCCCTCCTCCAAGAGACCCAGTACTTC
CASSLALLQETQYF
>-|-|14|TRBV27|TRBJ1-2
TGTGCCAGCAGTTTATCGGCAGGGGAGGTGGGCTACACCTTC
CASSLSAGEVGYTF
>once|-|15|TRBV4-3|TRBJ1-6
TGCGCCAGCAGCCAAGATTTAGGGGGACCGGGGTTCTACCACTTT
CASSQDLGGPGFYHF
>-|TRBD1|16|TRBV29-1|TRBJ1-2
TGCAGCGTTGACCGGGAGGGGCTGGGACAGAGCTATGGCTACACCTTC
CSVDREGLGQSYGYTF
>-|TRBD1|19|TRBV10-1|TRBJ1-1
TGCGCCAGCAGTGAAGGGACAGGGTATTTTTCGGGGGATCGCACTGAAGCTTTCTTT
CASSEGTGYFSGDRTEAFF
>-|-|10|TRBV6-4|TRBJ1-1
TGTGCCAGCAGTGACTGGCAAGCTTTCTTT
CASSDWQAFF
>-|TRBD2|15|TRBV11-3|TRBJ2-3
TGTGCCAGCAGCTTAGGGGAGGGAAGGACAGATACGCAGTATTTT
CASSLGEGRTDTQYF
>-|-|15|TRBV7-2|TRBJ2-7
TGTGCCAGCAGCCCTAAAGCGGACCGGGTGGAAGAGCAGTACTTC
CASSPKADRVEEQYF
>-|-|14|TRBV30|TRBJ2-5
TGTGCCTGGAGTGTAGATCTTGTCCAAGAGACCCAGTACTTC
CAWSVDLVQETQYF
>-|TRBD1|15|TRBV28|TRBJ1-5
TGTGCCAGCAGTTATGGAGGGGGCGGCAATCAGCCCCAGCATTTT
CASSYGGGGNQPQHF
>-|TRBD1|15|TRBV5-1|TRBJ1-4
TGCGCCAGCAGCTTGGAGACAGGGGAGGCTGAAAAACTGTTTTTT
CASSLETGEAEKLFF
>-|TRBD1|13|TRBV10-2|TRBJ1-3
TGCGCCAGCCGGACAGGGGCTGGAAACACCATATATTTT
CASRTGAGNTIYF
>-|-|16|TRBV2|TRBJ1-6
TGTGCCAGCAGTAGAACCCCGAGCTCCTATAATTCACCCCTCCACTTT
CASSRTPSSYNSPLHF
>once|TRBD1|11|TRBV30|TRBJ1-2
TGTGCCTGGAGGGGAGGGGGCGGCTACACCTTC
CAWRGGGGYTF
>-|TRBD1|16|TRBV9|TRBJ2-2
TGTGCCAGCAGCGGGGACAGGGGGAGTTGGACCGGGGAGCTGTTTTTT
CASSGDRGSWTGELFF
>-|-|15|TRBV28|TRBJ1-1
TGTGCCAGCAGTTACCCTATCGGGGGTGGAACTGAAGCTTTCTTT
CASSYPIGGGTEAFF
>-|TRBD2|14|TRBV27|TRBJ2-7
TGTGCCAGCAGGTATAGCGGGGGAGCCTACGAGCAGTACTTC
CASRYSGGAYEQYF
>-|-|14|TRBV5-1|TRBJ2-5
TGCGCCAGCAGCTTGGCGGCAGCACAAGAGACCCAGTACTTC
CASSLAAAQETQYF
>-|TRBD1|16|TRBV19|TRBJ1-2
TGTGCCAGTAGTATACGGGACAGCCCCGCCTCGAGGGGCTACACCTTC
CASSIRDSPASRGYTF
>-|-|14|TRBV11-2|TRBJ2-2
TGTGCCAGCAGCTTAGCGGGGGGCCCCGGGGAGCTGTTTTTT
CASSLAGGPGELFF
>-|-|18|TRBV15|TRBJ1-4
TGTGCCACCAGCAGTAGACGGGACTTCTTTTCAACTAATGAAAAACTGTTTTTT
CATSSRRDFFSTNEKLFF
>-|TRBD1|15|TRBV19|TRBJ2-3
TGTGCCAGTAGTCCCCGACAGGGGTCCCCAGATACGCAGTATTTT
CASSPRQGSPDTQYF
>-|-|15|TRBV9|TRBJ2-3
TGTGCCAGCAGCGTAGAGGGTAGAAGGACAGATACGCAGTATTTT
CASSVEGRRTDTQYF
>-|-|13|TRBV5-4|TRBJ2-7
TGTGCCAGCAGCTCTAGTGGCTCCTACGAGCAGTACTTC
CASSSSGSYEQYF
>once|-|16|TRBV5-4|TRBJ1-2
TGTGCCAGCACCCACGGGGGGGAGATCTCTAACTATGGCTACACCTTC
CASTHGGEISNYGYTF
>-|-|16|TRBV7-8|TRBJ1-3
TGTGCCAGCAGCCTCCAACCTGGACAGATTGGAAACACCATATATTTT
CASSLQPGQIGNTIYF
>-|-|15|TRBV9|TRBJ1-3
TGTGCCAGCAGCGTATCCTGGTCCTCTGGAAACACCATATATTTT
CASSVSWSSGNTIYF
>-|-|11|TRBV2|TRBJ2-7
TGTGCCAGCAGTGGCGACTACGAGCAGTACTTC
CASSGDYEQYF